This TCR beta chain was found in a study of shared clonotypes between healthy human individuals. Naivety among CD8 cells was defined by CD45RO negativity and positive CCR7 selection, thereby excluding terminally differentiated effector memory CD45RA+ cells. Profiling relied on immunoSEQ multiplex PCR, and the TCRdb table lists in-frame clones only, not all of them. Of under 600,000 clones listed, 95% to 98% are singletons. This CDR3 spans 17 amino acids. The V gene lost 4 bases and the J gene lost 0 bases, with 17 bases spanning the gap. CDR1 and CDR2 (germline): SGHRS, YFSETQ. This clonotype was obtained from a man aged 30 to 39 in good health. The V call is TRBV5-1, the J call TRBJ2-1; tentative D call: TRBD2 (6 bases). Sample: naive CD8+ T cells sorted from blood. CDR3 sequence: CASSPLARGSSYNEQFF. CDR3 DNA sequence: TGCGCCAGCAGCCCCTTAGCTCGGGGGAGCTCCTACAATGAGCAGTTCTTC. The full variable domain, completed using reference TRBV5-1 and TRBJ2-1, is KAGVTQTPRYLIKTRGQQVTLSCSPISGHRSVSWYQQTPGQGLQFLFEYFSETQRNKGNFPGRFSGRQFSNSRSEMNVSTLELGDSALYLCASSPLARGSSYNEQFFGPGTRLTVL.